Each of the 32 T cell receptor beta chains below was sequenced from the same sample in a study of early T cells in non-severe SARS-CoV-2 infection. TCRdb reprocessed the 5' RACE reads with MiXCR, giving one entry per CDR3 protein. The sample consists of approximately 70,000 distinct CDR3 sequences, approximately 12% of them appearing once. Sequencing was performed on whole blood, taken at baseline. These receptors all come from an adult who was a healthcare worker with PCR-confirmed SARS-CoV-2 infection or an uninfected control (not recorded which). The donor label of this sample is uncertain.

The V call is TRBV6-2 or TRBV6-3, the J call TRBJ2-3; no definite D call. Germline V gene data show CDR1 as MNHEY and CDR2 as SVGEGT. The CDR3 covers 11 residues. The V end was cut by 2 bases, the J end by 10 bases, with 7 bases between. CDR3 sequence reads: CASSYRAAQYF. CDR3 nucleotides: TGTGCCAGCAGTTACAGGGCAGCGCAGTATTTT.

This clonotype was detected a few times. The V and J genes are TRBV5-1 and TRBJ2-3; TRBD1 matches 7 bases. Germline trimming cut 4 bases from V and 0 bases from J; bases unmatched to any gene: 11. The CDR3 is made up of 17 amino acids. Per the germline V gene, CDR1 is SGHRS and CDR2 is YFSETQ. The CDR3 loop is CASSQVAGGLSTDTQYF. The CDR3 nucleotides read TGCGCCAGCAGCCAAGTGGCAGGGGGATTAAGCACAGATACGCAGTATTTT. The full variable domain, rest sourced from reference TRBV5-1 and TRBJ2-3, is KAGVTQTPRYLIKTRGQQVTLSCSPISGHRSVSWYQQTPGQGLQFLFEYFSETQRNKGNFPGRFSGRQFSNSRSEMNVSTLELGDSALYLCASSQVAGGLSTDTQYFGPGTRLTVL.

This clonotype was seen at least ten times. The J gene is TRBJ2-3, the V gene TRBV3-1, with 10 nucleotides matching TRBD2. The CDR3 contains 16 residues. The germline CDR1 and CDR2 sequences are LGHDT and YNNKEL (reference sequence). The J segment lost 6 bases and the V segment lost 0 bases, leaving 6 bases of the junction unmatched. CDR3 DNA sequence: TGTGCCAGCAGCCAAGAATCTAGCGGGAGCTGGGATACGCAGTATTTT. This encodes CASSQESSGSWDTQYF.

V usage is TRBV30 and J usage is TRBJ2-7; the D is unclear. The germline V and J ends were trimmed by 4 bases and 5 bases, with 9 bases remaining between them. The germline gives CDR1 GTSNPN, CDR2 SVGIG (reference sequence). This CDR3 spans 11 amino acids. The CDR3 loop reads CAWTTSDEQYF. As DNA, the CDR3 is TGTGCCTGGACTACCTCGGACGAGCAGTACTTC.

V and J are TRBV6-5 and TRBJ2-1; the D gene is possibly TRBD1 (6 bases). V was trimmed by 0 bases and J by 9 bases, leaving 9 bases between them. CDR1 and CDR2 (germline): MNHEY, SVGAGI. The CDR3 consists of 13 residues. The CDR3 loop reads CASSYSVRGEQFF. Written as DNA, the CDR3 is TGTGCCAGCAGTTACTCAGTCAGGGGTGAGCAGTTCTTC.

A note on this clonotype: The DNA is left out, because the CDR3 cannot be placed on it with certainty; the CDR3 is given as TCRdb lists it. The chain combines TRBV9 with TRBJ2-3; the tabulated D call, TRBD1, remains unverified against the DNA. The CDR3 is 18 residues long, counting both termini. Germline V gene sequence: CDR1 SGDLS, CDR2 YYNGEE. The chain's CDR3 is CASSFGQGAKPRTDTLYF.

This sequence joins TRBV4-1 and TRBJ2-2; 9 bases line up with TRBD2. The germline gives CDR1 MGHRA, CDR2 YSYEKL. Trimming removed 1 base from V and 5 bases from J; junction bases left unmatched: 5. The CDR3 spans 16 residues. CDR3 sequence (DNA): TGCGCCAGCAGCCAAGTCAGCGGGAGGCGGACCGGGGAGCTGTTTTTT. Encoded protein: CASSQVSGRRTGELFF.

The CDR3 DNA reads TGTGCCACCAGTGATTCGGCGGCCCAGTTCTTC. This encodes CATSDSAAQFF. The rearrangement joins TRBV24-1 to TRBJ2-1; no reliable D call. The germline V gene encodes CDR1 KGHDR and CDR2 SFDVKD. The length of the CDR3 is 11 residues. Trimming left V 2 bases short and J 13 bases short, with 8 bases between.

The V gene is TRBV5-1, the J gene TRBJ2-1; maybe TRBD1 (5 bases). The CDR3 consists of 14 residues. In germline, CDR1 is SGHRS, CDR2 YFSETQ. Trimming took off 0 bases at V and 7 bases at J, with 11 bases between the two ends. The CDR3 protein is CASSLGQGSNEQFF. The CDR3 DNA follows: TGCGCCAGCAGCTTGGGGCAGGGATCGAATGAGCAGTTCTTC.

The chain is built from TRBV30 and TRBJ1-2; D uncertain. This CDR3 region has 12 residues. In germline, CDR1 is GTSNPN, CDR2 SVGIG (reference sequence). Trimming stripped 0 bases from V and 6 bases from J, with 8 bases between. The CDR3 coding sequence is TGTGCCTGGAGTGTCCCCCCCGATGGCTACACCTTC. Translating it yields CAWSVPPDGYTF.

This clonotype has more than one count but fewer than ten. For the CDR3, the DNA is TGTGCCAGCAGCTTAGGAAGCGGGAGGGCCAATGAGCAGTTCTTC. It encodes CASSLGSGRANEQFF. The chain joins TRBV11-2 to TRBJ2-1; TRBD2 matches at 10 bases. The ends lost 1 base at V and 6 bases at J; junction bases unmatched: 3. Looked up from germline, CDR1 is SGHAT and CDR2 is FQNNGV. There are 15 residues in the CDR3.

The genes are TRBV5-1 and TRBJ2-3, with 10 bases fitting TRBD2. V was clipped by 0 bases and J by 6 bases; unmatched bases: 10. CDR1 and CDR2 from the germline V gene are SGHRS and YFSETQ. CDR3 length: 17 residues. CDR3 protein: CASSLEGSGGSADTQYF. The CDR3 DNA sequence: TGCGCCAGCAGCTTGGAAGGTAGCGGGGGGAGCGCGGATACGCAGTATTTT.

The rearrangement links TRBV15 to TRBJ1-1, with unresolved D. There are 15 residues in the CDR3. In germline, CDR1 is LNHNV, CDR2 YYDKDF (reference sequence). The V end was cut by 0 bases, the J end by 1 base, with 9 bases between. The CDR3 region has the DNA TGTGCCACCAGCAGAGAGCGGACGGGGAACACTGAAGCTTTCTTT. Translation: CATSRERTGNTEAFF. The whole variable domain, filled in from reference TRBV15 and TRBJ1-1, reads DAMVIQNPRYQVTQFGKPVTLSCSQTLNHNVMYWYQQKSSQAPKLLFHYYDKDFNNEADTPDNFQSRRPNTSFCFLDIRSPGLGDTAMYLCATSRERTGNTEAFFGQGTRLTVV.

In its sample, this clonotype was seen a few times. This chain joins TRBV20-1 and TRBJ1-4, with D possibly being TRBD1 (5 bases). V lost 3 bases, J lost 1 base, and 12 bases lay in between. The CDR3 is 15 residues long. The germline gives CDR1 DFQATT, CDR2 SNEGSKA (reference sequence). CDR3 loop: CSARPRRGTNEKLFF. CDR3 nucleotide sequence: TGCAGTGCTAGGCCGAGGAGGGGAACTAATGAAAAACTGTTTTTT.

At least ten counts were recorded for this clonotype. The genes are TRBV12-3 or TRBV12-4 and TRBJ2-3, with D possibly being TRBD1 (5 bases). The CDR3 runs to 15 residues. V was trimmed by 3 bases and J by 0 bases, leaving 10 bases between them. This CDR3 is CASSFRVSSTDTQYF. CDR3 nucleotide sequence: TGTGCCAGCAGTTTCAGGGTGTCAAGCACAGATACGCAGTATTTT.

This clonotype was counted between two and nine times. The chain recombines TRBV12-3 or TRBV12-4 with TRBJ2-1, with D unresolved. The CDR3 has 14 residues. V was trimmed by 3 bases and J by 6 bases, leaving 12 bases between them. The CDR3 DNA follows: TGTGCCAGCAGTTTTGGGCAGGATCGCAATGAGCAGTTCTTC. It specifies CASSFGQDRNEQFF.

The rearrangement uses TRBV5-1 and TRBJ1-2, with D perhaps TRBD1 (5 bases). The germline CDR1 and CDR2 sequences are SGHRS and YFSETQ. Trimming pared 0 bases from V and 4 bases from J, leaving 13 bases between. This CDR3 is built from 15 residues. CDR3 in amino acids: CASSLERGPTYGYTF. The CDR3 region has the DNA TGCGCCAGCAGCTTGGAGAGGGGTCCGACCTATGGCTACACCTTC. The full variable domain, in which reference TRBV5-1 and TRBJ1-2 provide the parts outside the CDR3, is KAGVTQTPRYLIKTRGQQVTLSCSPISGHRSVSWYQQTPGQGLQFLFEYFSETQRNKGNFPGRFSGRQFSNSRSEMNVSTLELGDSALYLCASSLERGPTYGYTFGSGTRLTVV.

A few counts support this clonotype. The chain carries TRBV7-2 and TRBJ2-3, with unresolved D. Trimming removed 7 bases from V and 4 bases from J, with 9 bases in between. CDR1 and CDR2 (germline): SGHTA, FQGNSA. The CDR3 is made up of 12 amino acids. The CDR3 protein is CASIRSADTQYF. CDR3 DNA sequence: TGTGCCAGCATTCGGAGTGCAGATACGCAGTATTTT.

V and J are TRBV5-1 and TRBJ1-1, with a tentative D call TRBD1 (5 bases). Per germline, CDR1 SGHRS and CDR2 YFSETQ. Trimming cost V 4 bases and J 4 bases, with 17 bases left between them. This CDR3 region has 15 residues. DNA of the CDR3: TGCGCCAGCAGCCAAGTGACGGACATGATCACTGAAGCTTTCTTT. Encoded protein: CASSQVTDMITEAFF.

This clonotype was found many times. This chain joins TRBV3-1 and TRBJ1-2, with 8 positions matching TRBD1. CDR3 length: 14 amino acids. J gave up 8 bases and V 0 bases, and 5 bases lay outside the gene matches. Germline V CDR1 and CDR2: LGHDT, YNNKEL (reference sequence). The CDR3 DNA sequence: TGTGCCAGCAGCCAAGATGGCAGGGGGCACGGCTACACCTTC. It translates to CASSQDGRGHGYTF.

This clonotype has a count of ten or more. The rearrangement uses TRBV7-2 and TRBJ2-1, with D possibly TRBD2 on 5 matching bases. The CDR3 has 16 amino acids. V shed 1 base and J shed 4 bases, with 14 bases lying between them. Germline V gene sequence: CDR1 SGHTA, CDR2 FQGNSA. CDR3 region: CASSLEASRGYNEQFF. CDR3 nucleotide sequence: TGTGCCAGCAGCTTAGAGGCTAGCCGGGGATACAATGAGCAGTTCTTC.

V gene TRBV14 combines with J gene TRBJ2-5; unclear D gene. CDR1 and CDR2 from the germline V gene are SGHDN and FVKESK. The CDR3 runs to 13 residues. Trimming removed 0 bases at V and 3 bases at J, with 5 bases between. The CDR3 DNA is TGTGCCAGCAGCCAAGATCTTGAAGAGACCCAGTACTTC. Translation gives CASSQDLEETQYF. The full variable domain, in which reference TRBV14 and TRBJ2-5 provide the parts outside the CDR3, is EAGVTQFPSHSVIEKGQTVTLRCDPISGHDNLYWYRRVMGKEIKFLLHFVKESKQDESGMPNNRFLAERTGGTYSTLKVQPAELEDSGVYFCASSQDLEETQYFGPGTRLLVL.

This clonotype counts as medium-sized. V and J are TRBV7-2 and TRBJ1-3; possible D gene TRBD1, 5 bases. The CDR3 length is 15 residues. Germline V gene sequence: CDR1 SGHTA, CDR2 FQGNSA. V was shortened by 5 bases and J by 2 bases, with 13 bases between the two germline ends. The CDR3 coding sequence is TGTGCCAGCAGCCGAGCTGGGGGGACTGGAAACACCATATATTTT. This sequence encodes CASSRAGGTGNTIYF.

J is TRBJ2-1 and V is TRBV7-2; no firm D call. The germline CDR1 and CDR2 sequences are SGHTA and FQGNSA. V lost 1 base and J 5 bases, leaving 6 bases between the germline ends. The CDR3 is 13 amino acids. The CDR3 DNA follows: TGTGCCAGCAGCTTAGACGCGGACAATGAGCAGTTCTTC. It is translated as CASSLDADNEQFF.

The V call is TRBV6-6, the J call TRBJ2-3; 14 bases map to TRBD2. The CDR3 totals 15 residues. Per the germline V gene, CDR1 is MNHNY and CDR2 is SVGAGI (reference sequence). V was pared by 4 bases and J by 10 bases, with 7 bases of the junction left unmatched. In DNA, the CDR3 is TGTGCCAGCAGTTCCGGGACTAGCGGGGGAGGGGCGCAGTATTTT. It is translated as CASSSGTSGGGAQYF.

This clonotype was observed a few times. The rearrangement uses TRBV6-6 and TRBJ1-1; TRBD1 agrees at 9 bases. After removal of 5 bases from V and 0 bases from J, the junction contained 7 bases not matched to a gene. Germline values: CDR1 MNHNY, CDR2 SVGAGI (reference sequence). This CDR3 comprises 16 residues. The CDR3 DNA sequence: TGTGCCAGCAGTGGGGACAGGGAGGTTATGAACACTGAAGCTTTCTTT. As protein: CASSGDREVMNTEAFF.

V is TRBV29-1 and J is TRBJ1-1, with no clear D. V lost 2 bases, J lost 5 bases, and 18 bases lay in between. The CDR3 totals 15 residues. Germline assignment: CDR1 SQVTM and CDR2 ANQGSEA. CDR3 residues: CSVERVLVGKTEAFF. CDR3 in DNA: TGCAGCGTTGAACGGGTCTTGGTAGGAAAGACTGAAGCTTTCTTT.

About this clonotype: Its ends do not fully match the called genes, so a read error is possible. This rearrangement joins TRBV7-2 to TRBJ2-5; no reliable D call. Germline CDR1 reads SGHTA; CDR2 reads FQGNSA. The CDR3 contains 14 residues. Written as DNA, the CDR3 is TGTGCCAGCAGCTTAACAGACCTCCAAGAGACACAGTACTTC. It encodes CASSLTDLQETQYF. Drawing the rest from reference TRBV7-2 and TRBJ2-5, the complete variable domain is GAGVSQSPSNKVTEKGKDVELRCDPISGHTALYWYRQSLGQGLEFLIYFQGNSAPDKSGLPSDRFSAERTGGSVSTLTIQRTQQEDSAVYLCASSLTDLQETQYFGPGTRLLVL.

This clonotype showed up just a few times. CDR3 in DNA: TGCAGTGCCGGAAGGGGGTCAGAGGGATATAGCAATCAGCCCCAGCATTTT. Translating gives CSAGRGSEGYSNQPQHF. The genes are TRBV20-1 and TRBJ1-5; tentative D call: TRBD1 (6 bases). This CDR3 is built from 17 residues. The germline V gene has CDR1 DFQATT and CDR2 SNEGSKA (reference sequence). Trimming removed 6 bases from V and 0 bases from J, with 21 bases in between.

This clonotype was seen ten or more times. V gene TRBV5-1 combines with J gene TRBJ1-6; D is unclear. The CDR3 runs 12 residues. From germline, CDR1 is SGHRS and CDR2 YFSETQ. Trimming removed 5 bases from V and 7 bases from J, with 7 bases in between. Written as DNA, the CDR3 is TGCGCCAGCAGGGAAGGCAATTCACCCCTCCACTTT. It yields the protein CASREGNSPLHF.

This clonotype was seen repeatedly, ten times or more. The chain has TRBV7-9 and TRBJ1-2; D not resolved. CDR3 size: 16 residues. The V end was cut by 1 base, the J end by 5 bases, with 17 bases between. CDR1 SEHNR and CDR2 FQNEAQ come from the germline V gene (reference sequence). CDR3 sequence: CASSLGLSGQVYGYTF. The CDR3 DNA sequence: TGTGCCAGCAGCTTAGGCTTGAGTGGCCAGGTTTATGGCTACACCTTC.

The CDR3 DNA reads TGTGCCAGCAGCGGAGGTGGGACAGGGTATAGCAAAAACATTCAGTACTTC. Translating gives CASSGGGTGYSKNIQYF. The chain employs TRBV6-6 and TRBJ2-4, with TRBD1 identical over 9 bases. J lost 3 bases, V lost 6 bases, and 12 bases had no gene match. CDR1 is MNHNY and CDR2 is SVGAGI in the germline V gene (reference sequence). This CDR3 is 17 amino acids long.